The present TCR beta chain was sequenced within a study of shared clonotypes between healthy human individuals. The assay ran at deep level. Authors' processing steps: Junction-only sequences produced by ImmunoSEQ had no quality scores, so filtering differed. Measured with immunoSEQ multiplex PCR; TCRdb has only the in-frame clones, and not every one. D and trimming come from the DNA, and the V and J calls and clone size come from that table. The table lists about 1.9 million clones, 85% to 95% of them singletons, with 1.5% to 2% in the top ten. In germline, CDR1 is ENHRY, CDR2 SYGVKD. V was clipped by 4 bases and J by 5 bases, with 18 bases between them. This CDR3 is 16 amino acids long. As defined, naive CD8 cells were CD45RO-negative and positively selected for CCR7, with terminally differentiated effector memory CD45RA+ cells excluded.

This TCR came from a man younger than 35 in good health. Some clones in this sample may be carry-over from other donors' samples. Sequenced sample: naive CD8+ T cells from PBMCs. This chain uses TRBV10-3 with TRBJ1-5; maybe TRBD1 (6 bases). CDR3 protein: CAISGSGAGPYQPQHF. In nucleotides, the CDR3 is TGTGCCATCAGTGGCTCGGGGGCAGGGCCCTATCAGCCCCAGCATTTT.